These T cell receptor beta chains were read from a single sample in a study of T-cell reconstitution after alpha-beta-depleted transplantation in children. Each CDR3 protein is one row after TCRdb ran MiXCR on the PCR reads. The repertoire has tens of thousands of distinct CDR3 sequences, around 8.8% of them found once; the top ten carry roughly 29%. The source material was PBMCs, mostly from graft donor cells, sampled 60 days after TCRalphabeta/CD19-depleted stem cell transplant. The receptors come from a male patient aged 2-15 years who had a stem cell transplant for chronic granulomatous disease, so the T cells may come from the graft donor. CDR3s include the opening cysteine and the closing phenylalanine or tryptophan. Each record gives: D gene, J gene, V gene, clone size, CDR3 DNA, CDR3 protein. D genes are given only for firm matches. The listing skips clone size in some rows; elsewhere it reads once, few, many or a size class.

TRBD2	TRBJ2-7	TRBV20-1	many	TGCAGTGCTAGAGATGGACTCGGAGGGACTAGCGGGAGGTTCAACGAGCAGTACTTC	CSARDGLGGTSGRFNEQYF
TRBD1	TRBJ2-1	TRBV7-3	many	TGTGCCAGCAGGTGGGACAGGGGCGACAATGAGCAGTTCTTC	CASRWDRGDNEQFF
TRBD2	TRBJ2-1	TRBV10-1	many	TGCGCCAGCAGTGGTTGGGTAGCGGGAGGAGGTGAGCAGTTCTTC	CASSGWVAGGGEQFF
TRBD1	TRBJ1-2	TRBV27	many	TGTGCCAGCAGTTTAAATCGGGGCAGGGGGCGCGATGGCTACACCTTC	CASSLNRGRGRDGYTF
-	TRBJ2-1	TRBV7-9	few	TGTGCCAGCAGCGCCCGTGGTCAGCATAGCTCCTACAATGAGCAGTTCTTC	CASSARGQHSSYNEQFF
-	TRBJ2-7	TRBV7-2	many	TGTGCCAGCAGCTTAGCGGCGTTTGGGGTTCTAGTCTCGTACGAGCAGTACTTC	CASSLAAFGVLVSYEQYF
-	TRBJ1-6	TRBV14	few	TGTGCCAGCAGCCAAAGTTGGGGGCGAAATTCACCCCTCCACTTT	CASSQSWGRNSPLHF
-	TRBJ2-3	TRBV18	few	TGTGCCAGCTCACCTTCCCAGGGAAGGGCAGATACGCAGTATTTT	CASSPSQGRADTQYF
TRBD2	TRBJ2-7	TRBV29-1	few	TGCAGCGTTGAAGATCGGGGGGGGGACGGCTACGAGCAGTACTTC	CSVEDRGGDGYEQYF
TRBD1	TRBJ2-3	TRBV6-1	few	TGTGCCAGCAGTGAAAAACGGGGGACAGGGACCAGCACAGATACGCAGTATTTT	CASSEKRGTGTSTDTQYF
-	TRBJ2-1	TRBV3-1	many	TGTGCCAGCAGCCAAGAAGGCCAGGCAAGCTCCTACAATGAGCAGTTCTTC	CASSQEGQASSYNEQFF
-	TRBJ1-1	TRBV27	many	TGTGCCAGCAGTTTATCTCGGAACACTGAAGCTTTCTTT	CASSLSRNTEAFF
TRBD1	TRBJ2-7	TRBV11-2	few	TGTGCCAGCAGCTCGACCAGGGGGTCCTACGAGCAGTACTTC	CASSSTRGSYEQYF
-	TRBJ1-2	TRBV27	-	TGTGCCAGCAGTTTGCGAGCTAACTATGGCTACACCTTC	CASSLRANYGYTF
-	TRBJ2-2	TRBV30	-	TGTGCCTGGAGCTTTCAGGGCACCGGGGAGCTGTTTTTT	CAWSFQGTGELFF
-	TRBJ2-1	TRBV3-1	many	TGTGCCAGCAGCCAACAGCCGAGCTCCTACAATGAGCAGTTCTTC	CASSQQPSSYNEQFF
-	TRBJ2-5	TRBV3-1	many	TGTGCCAGCAGCCCTTACAGGGTTGAGACCCAGTACTTC	CASSPYRVETQYF
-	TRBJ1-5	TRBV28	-	TGTGCCACAAAACCTTCGTGGGGGGGCAATCAGCCCCAGCATTTT	CATKPSWGGNQPQHF
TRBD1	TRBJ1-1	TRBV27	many	TGTGCCAGCAGTTTATCCCCGGACAGGGGCGGTGAAGCTTTCTTT	CASSLSPDRGGEAFF
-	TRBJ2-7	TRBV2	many	TGTGCCAGCAGTGTCTCCTACGAGCAGTACTTC	CASSVSYEQYF
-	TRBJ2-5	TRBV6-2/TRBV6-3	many	TGTGCCAGCAGTTACGGACGGGACGGGCCCGAGACCCAGTACTTC	CASSYGRDGPETQYF
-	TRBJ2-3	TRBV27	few	TGTGCCAGCAGTCCTAGGGGGGTAGGAGGTGCAGATACGCAGTATTTT	CASSPRGVGGADTQYF
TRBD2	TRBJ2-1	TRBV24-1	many	TGTGCCACCAGTGATCCCTCGGCGGGAGGAAACAATGAGCAGTTCTTC	CATSDPSAGGNNEQFF
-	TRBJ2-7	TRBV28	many	TGTGCCAGCGTCTTTCATGGCGGGGCTTACGAGCAGTACTTC	CASVFHGGAYEQYF
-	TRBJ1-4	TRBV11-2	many	TGTGCCAGCAGCTCGGGGACAACCGCAACTAATGAAAAACTGTTTTTT	CASSSGTTATNEKLFF
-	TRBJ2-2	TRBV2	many	TGTGCCAGCAGTGAACAGACGCAGTCCACCGGGGAGCTGTTTTTT	CASSEQTQSTGELFF
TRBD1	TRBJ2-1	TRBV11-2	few	TGTGCCAGCAGCCTCTCCGGGACAGCCTACAATGAGCAGTTCTTC	CASSLSGTAYNEQFF
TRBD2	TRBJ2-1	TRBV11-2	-	TGTGCCAGCAGGTCCATAAAAGGGGTGGGGACTAGCACCCAACAGGGCCATGAGCAGTTCTTC	CASRSIKGVGTSTQQGHEQFF
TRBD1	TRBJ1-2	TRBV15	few	TGTGCCACCCAGGACAGGGGCGCTAACTATGGCTACACCTTC	CATQDRGANYGYTF